The present entry profiles one T cell receptor beta chain with its context. The antigen is unknown. The CDR3 contains 16 residues. Germline-derived CDR1 and CDR2 are SGHDN and FVKESK. V lost 0 bases to trimming and J lost 8 bases; unmatched junction nucleotides: 6. TCRdb keeps only in-frame clones here, not all; method: immunoSEQ multiplex PCR. The table includes 100,000 to 150,000 clones, about 87% detected once. This sample was included in a study of T cell responses to AZD1222 COVID-19 vaccine. Across the study: Whether given at about 4 or about 12 weeks, second doses were pooled. General study results and limits: Close to half of spike-specific TCRs reportedly recognize unmutated variant regions. Repertoire collection took place solely once the T cell response had peaked. There were mostly white British donors and more females than males, and clonal diversity was possibly underestimated.

This sample comprised peripheral blood, obtained on day 0 of AZD1222 vaccination. The receptor was derived from an adult in good health. The chain employs TRBV14 and TRBJ2-3, with 12 bases aligning to TRBD2. The CDR3 coding sequence is TGTGCCAGCAGCCAAGAACTAGCGGGAGGCGGTGGTACGCAGTATTTT. This sequence encodes CASSQELAGGGGTQYF. Drawing the rest from reference TRBV14 and TRBJ2-3, the complete variable domain is EAGVTQFPSHSVIEKGQTVTLRCDPISGHDNLYWYRRVMGKEIKFLLHFVKESKQDESGMPNNRFLAERTGGTYSTLKVQPAELEDSGVYFCASSQELAGGGGTQYFGPGTRLTVL.